The clone carrying this T cell receptor (beta chain) has a count of ten or more. The antigen is undetermined. Regarding time point: patch test 2, 6 weeks after DPC sensitization. Treatment denoted: therapeutic diphenylcyclopropenone sensitization with weekly scalp DPC. The entry originates in a study of human T cells and chemical hapten exposure. General observations from the study: PT1 expanded TCR numbers rose with patch test score.

TCRdb passed the RACE reads through MiXCR, listing each CDR3 protein once. The repertoire includes about 96,000 distinct CDR3 sequences, 9% to 9.5% of them detected once, and approximately 2.2% sits in the top ten. The receptor was derived from a woman aged 40 to 50 with alopecia areata. Some clones in this sample may be carry-over from other donors' samples. Specimen: whole blood, collected in connection with sensitization to the hapten diphenylcyclopropenone (DPC).

The CDR3 here is CASSQVPGELFF. CDR3 bases: TGCGCCAGCAGCCAAGTTCCCGGGGAGCTGTTTTTT. The rearrangement uses TRBV4-1 and TRBJ2-2; no clear D. CDR3 size: 12 residues. V was pared by 1 base and J by 6 bases, with 3 bases between. In germline, CDR1 is MGHRA, CDR2 YSYEKL.